This TCR beta chain was profiled in a study of low-dose radiotherapy and immunotherapy resistance in tumors. The wider study: Each patient was administered nivolumab intravenously at 240 mg, which was a flat dose, every two weeks, along with intravenous ipilimumab at 1 mg/kg every six weeks.

J gave up 2 bases and V 3 bases, and 4 bases lay outside the gene matches. Germline values: CDR1 SGHNT, CDR2 YYREEE (reference sequence). The CDR3 consists of 15 residues. The time point: before trial treatment. Primers used for first-strand cDNA, a TRAV- and TRBV-specific set, covered both alpha and beta chains. With a constant-region primer and a V-primer adapter, TCRs were subjected to 15 to 25 PCR cycles of amplification. TCRdb fed the reads into MiXCR, producing one record per CDR3 protein. This repertoire shows around 79,000 distinct CDR3 sequences, over 15% found once; its top ten account for under 7.5%.

This TCR was recovered from a male donor with prostate cancer. V is TRBV5-4 and J is TRBJ2-7; the match to TRBD2 covers 11 bases. Material: PBMCs, obtained before treatment. The CDR3 DNA reads TGTGCCAGCAGCTCTCTTAGCGGGGGGGCCTACGAGCAGTACTTC. It is translated as CASSSLSGGAYEQYF.